This T cell receptor beta chain comes out of a study of T cell clonotyping in hematopoietic cell transplantation. General study results and limits: Cells were unsorted, so CD4 and CD8 contributions were not separated. Broader posttransplant TCR repertoire diversity was predicted by graft donor and pretransplant recipient Inverse Simpson Index values. Few recipient clonotypes overlapped donors; over 97% were de novo at given depth.

Assay used: immunoSEQ multiplex PCR; TCRdb lists only in-frame clones, some missing. The sample yields over 10,000 clones, just under 85% seen once. On this clone itself: Its specificity is unknown.

CDR1 and CDR2 (germline): LGHNA, YNFKEQ. There are 15 residues in the CDR3. V was shortened by 1 base and J by 0 bases, with 10 bases between the two germline ends. The sequencing here drew on PBMCs, taken 100 days after allogeneic stem cell transplant. This TCR was sampled from a female patient aged 40-50 years who had an allogeneic stem cell transplant from a related donor, so T cells may come from the graft donor. Some clones in this sample may be carry-over from other donors' samples. The J gene is TRBJ2-7, the V gene TRBV4-2; D is unresolved. The CDR3 DNA follows: TGTGCCAGCAGCCAAGGGTTTGACTCCTCCTACGAGCAGTACTTC. It translates to CASSQGFDSSYEQYF.